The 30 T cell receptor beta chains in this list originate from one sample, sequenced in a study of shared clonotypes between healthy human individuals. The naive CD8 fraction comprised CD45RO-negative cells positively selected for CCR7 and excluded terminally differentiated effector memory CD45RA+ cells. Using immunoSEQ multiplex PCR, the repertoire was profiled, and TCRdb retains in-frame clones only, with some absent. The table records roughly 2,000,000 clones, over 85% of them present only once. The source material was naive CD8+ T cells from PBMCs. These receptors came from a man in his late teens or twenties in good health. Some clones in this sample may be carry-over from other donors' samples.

The CDR3 spells CASSAEAEGIQETQYF. The CDR3 region has the DNA TGTGCCAGCAGCGCGGAAGCGGAGGGGATCCAAGAGACCCAGTACTTC. This rearrangement joins TRBV5-4 to TRBJ2-5, with a possible D match to TRBD2 (6 bases). The CDR3 covers 16 residues. V was pared by 4 bases and J by 1 base, with 17 bases between. Germline-derived CDR1 and CDR2 are SGHNT and YYREEE (reference sequence).

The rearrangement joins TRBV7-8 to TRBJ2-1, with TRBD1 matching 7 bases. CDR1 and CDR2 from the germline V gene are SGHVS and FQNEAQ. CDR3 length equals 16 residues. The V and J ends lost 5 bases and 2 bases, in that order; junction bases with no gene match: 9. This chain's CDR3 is CASSPEQGFAYNEQFF. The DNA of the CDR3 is TGTGCCAGCAGCCCCGAACAGGGGTTCGCCTACAATGAGCAGTTCTTC.

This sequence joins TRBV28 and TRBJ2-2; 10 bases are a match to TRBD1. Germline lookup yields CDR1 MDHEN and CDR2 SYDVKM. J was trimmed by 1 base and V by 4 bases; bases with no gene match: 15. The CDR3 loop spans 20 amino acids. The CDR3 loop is CASSYRDRGGVAENTGELFF. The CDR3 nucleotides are TGTGCCAGCAGTTACCGGGACAGGGGCGGGGTAGCGGAGAACACCGGGGAGCTGTTTTTT.

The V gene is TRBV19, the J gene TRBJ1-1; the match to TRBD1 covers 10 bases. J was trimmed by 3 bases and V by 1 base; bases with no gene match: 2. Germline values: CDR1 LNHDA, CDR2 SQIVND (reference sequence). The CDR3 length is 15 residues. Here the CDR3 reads CASSIGDRGDTEAFF. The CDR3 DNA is TGTGCCAGTAGTATAGGGGACAGGGGTGACACTGAAGCTTTCTTT.

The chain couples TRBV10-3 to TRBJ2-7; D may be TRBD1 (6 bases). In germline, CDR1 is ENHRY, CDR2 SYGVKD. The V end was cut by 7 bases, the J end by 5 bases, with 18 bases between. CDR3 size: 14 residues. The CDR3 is CAIKMTGRFNEQYF. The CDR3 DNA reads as TGTGCCATCAAGATGACAGGCAGGTTCAACGAGCAGTACTTC.

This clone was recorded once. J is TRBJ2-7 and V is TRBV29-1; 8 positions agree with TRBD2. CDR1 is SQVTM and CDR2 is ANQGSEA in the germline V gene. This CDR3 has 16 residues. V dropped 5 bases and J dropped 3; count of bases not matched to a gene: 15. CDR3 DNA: TGCAGCGTTAGGCGGGGGGCCGGAGGGGAAGGCTACGAGCAGTACTTC. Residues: CSVRRGAGGEGYEQYF.

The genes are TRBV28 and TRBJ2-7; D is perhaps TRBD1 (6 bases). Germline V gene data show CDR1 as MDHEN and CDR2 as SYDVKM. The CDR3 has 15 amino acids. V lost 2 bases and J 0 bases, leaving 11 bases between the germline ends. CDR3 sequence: CASSLSQGYSYEQYF. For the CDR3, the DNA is TGTGCCAGCAGTTTAAGCCAGGGGTACTCCTACGAGCAGTACTTC.

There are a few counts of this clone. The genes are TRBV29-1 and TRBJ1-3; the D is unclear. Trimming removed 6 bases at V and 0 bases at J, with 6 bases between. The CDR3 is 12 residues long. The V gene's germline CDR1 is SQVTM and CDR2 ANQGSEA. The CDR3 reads CSVGDSGNTIYF. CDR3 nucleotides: TGCAGCGTGGGAGACTCTGGAAACACCATATATTTT. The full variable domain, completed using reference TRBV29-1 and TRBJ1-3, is SAVISQKPSRDICQRGTSLTIQCQVDSQVTMMFWYRQQPGQSLTLIATANQGSEATYESGFVIDKFPISRPNLTFSTLTVSNMSPEDSSIYLCSVGDSGNTIYFGEGSWLTVV.

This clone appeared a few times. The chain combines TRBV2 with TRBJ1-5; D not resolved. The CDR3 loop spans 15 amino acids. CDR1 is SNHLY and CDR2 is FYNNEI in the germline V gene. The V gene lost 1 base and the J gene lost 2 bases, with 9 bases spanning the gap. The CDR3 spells CASSEGRGGNQPQHF. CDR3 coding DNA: TGTGCCAGCAGTGAAGGTCGTGGAGGCAATCAGCCCCAGCATTTT.

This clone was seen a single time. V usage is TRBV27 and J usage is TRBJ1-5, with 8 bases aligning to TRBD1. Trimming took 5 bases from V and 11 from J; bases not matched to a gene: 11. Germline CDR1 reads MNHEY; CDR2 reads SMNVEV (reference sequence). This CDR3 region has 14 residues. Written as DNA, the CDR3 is TGTGCCAGCAGTACAGGGGGACCCTACGCAGCCCAGCATTTT. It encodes CASSTGGPYAAQHF.

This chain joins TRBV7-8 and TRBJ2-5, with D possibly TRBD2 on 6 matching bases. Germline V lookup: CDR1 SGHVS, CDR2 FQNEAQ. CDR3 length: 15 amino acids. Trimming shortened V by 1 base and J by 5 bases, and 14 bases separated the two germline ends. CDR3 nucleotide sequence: TGTGCCAGCAGCTTAGTAGGCGGGGCCCAGGAGACCCAGTACTTC. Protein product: CASSLVGGAQETQYF. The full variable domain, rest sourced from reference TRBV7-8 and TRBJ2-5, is GAGVSQSPRYKVAKRGQDVALRCDPISGHVSLFWYQQALGQGPEFLTYFQNEAQLDKSGLPSDRFFAERPEGSVSTLKIQRTQQEDSAVYLCASSLVGGAQETQYFGPGTRLLVL.

The CDR3 DNA follows: TGTGCCAGCAGCTCCCCGTTAGATACGCAGTATTTT. This sequence encodes CASSSPLDTQYF. V and J are TRBV13 and TRBJ2-3; D not certain. The CDR3 spans 12 residues. V gave up 4 bases and J gave up 5 bases, with 7 bases separating them. CDR1 PRHDT and CDR2 FYEKMQ come from the germline V gene (reference sequence).

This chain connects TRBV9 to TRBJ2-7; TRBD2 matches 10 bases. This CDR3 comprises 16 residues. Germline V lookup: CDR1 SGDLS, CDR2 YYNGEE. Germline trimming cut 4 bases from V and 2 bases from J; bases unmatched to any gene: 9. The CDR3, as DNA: TGTGCCAGCAGCCCCCCCGGGACTAGCGTTCCCTACGAGCAGTACTTC. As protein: CASSPPGTSVPYEQYF.

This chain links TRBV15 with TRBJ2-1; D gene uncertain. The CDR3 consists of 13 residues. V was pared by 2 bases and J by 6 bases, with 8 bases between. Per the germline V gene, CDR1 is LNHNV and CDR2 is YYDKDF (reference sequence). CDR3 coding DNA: TGTGCCACCAGCAGACCCCCCGCCAATGAGCAGTTCTTC. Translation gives CATSRPPANEQFF.

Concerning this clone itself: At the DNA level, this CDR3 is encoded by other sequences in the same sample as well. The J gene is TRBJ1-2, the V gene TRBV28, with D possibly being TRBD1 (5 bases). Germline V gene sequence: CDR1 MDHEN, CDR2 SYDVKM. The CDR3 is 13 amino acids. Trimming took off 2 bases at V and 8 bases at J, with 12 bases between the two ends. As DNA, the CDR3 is TGTGCCAGCAGTTTAAGGGGAGGACCGGGCTACACCTTC. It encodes CASSLRGGPGYTF.

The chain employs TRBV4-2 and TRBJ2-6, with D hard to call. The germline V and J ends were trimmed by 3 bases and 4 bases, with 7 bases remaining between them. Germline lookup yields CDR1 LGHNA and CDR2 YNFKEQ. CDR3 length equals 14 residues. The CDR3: CASSQQRGANVLTF. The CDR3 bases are TGTGCCAGCAGCCAGCAGAGGGGGGCCAACGTCCTGACTTTC.

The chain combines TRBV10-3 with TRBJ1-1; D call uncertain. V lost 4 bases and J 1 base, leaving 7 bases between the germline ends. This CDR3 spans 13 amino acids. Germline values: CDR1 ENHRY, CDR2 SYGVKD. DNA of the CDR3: TGTGCCATCAGTGCAGTGGGGAACACTGAAGCTTTCTTT. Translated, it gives CAISAVGNTEAFF.

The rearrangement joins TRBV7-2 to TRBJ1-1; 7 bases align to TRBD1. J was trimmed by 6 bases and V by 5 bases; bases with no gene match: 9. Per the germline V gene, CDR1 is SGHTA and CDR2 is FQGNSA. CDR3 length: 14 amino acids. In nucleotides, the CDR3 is TGTGCCAGCAGCAGACAGGGTTTGTCGGCTGAAGCTTTCTTT. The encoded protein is CASSRQGLSAEAFF.

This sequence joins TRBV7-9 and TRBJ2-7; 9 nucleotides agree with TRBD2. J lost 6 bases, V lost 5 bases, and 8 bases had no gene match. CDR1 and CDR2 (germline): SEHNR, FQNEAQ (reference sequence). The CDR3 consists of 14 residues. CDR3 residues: CASSLEREALEQYF. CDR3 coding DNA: TGTGCCAGCAGCCTCGAGCGGGAGGCCCTCGAGCAGTACTTC.

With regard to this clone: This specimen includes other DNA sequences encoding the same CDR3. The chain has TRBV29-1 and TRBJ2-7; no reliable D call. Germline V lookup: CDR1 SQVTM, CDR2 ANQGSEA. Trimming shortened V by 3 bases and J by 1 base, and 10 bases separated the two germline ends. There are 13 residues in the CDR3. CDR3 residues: CSVEAGNSYEQYF. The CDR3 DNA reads TGCAGCGTTGAGGCAGGCAATTCCTACGAGCAGTACTTC.

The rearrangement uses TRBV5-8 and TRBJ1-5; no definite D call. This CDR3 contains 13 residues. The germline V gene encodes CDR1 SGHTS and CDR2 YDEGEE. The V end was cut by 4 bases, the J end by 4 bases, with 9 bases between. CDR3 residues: CASSPTPNQPQHF. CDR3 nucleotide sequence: TGTGCCAGCAGCCCGACCCCGAATCAGCCCCAGCATTTT.

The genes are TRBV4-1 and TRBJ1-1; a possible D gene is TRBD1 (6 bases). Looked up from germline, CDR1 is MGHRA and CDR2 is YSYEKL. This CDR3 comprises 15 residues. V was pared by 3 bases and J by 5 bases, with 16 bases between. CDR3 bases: TGCGCCAGCAGCCAGCGGGGGCTGGGTGGGACTGAAGCTTTCTTT. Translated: CASSQRGLGGTEAFF.

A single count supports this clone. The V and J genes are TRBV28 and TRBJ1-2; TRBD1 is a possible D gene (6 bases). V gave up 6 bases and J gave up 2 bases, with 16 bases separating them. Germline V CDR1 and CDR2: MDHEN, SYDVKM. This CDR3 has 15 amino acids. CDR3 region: CASRDAGQRNYGYTF. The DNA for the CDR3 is TGTGCCAGCAGGGATGCCGGACAGAGGAACTATGGCTACACCTTC.

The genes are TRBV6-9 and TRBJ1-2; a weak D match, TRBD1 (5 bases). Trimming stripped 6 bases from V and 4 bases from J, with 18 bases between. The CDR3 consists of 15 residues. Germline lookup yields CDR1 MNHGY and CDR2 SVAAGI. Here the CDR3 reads CASRLTPTESYGYTF. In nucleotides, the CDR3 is TGTGCCAGCAGACTCACCCCGACAGAGAGCTATGGCTACACCTTC.

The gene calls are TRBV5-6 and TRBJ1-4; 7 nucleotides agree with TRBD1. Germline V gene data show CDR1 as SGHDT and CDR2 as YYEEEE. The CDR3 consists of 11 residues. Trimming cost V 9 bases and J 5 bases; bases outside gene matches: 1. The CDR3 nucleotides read TGTGCCAAGACAGGGAATGAAAAACTGTTTTTT. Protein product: CAKTGNEKLFF.

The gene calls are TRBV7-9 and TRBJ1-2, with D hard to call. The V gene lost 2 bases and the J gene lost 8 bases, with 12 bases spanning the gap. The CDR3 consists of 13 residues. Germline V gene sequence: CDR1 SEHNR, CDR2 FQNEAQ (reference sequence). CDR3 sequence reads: CASSLSEVEGYTF. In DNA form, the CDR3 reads TGTGCCAGCAGCTTAAGTGAGGTGGAGGGCTACACCTTC.

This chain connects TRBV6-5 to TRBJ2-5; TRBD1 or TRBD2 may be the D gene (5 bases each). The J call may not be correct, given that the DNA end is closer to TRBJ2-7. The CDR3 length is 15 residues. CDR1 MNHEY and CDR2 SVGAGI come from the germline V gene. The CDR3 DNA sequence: TGTGCCAGCTGGGACCCCGCGCCTGGGTCCTACGAGCAGTACTTC. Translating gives CASWDPAPGSYEQYF.

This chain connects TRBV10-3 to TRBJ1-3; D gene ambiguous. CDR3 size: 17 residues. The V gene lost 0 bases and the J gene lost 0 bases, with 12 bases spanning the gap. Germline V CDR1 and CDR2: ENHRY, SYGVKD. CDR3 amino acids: CAISESGGLSSGNTIYF. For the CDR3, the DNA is TGTGCCATCAGTGAGTCGGGTGGCCTGAGCTCTGGAAACACCATATATTTT.

CDR3 nucleotides: TGTGCCAGCAGCCCCCGACCGGGACAGTTTGTCGAGCAGTACTTC. Its protein is CASSPRPGQFVEQYF. The chain has TRBV5-6 and TRBJ2-7; the match to TRBD1 covers 7 bases. The CDR3 covers 15 residues. J gave up 6 bases and V 4 bases, and 13 bases lay outside the gene matches. Germline lookup yields CDR1 SGHDT and CDR2 YYEEEE.

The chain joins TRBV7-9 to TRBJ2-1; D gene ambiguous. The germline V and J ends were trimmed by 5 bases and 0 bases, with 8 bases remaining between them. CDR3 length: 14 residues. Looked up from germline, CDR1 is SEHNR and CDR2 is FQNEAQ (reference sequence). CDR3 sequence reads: CASSRYSSYNEQFF. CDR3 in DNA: TGTGCCAGCAGCCGATACAGCTCCTACAATGAGCAGTTCTTC.